Following are 21 T cell receptor beta chains from one sample sequenced in a study of CD8+ T cells in alopecia areata. Extracted RNA was reverse transcribed, and the resulting cDNA served as sequencing template. TCRdb keeps only in-frame clones here, not all; method: immunoSEQ multiplex PCR. The sample has tens of thousands of clones, under 65% seen once; the top ten hold approximately 2%. In roughly 5 patients, CD4+ T cells were split by CD25+CD127- sorting. Sequenced input: CD4+ Tregs sorted from blood. Receptors originate from a human donor with alopecia areata.

The CDR3 DNA follows: TGCGCCAGCAGCCAGCCGGGACAGGGGGCGAATGAGCAGTTCTTC. Translating it yields CASSQPGQGANEQFF. This chain links TRBV5-1 with TRBJ2-1; TRBD1 matches at 12 bases. This CDR3 has 15 amino acids. The V and J ends lost 4 bases and 7 bases, in that order; junction bases with no gene match: 6. CDR1 is SGHRS and CDR2 is YFSETQ in the germline V gene. Supplemented by reference TRBV5-1 and TRBJ2-1, the full variable domain reads KAGVTQTPRYLIKTRGQQVTLSCSPISGHRSVSWYQQTPGQGLQFLFEYFSETQRNKGNFPGRFSGRQFSNSRSEMNVSTLELGDSALYLCASSQPGQGANEQFFGPGTRLTVL.

The V and J genes are TRBV15 and TRBJ2-1; 11 positions match TRBD2. The CDR3 length is 17 residues. The V gene's germline CDR1 is LNHNV and CDR2 YYDKDF (reference sequence). V lost 1 base and J lost 7; bases outside the gene matches: 9. The CDR3 loop is CATSRGLAGGPWNEQFF. The CDR3 nucleotides read TGTGCCACCAGCAGAGGTTTAGCGGGAGGGCCGTGGAATGAGCAGTTCTTC.

DNA of the CDR3: TGCGCCAGCAGCTTGGCCGCCGGGGGTGAAAAACTGTTTTTT. Translation gives CASSLAAGGEKLFF. The V gene is TRBV5-1, the J gene TRBJ1-4, with D possibly TRBD1 on 5 matching bases. The CDR3 has 14 amino acids. V was cut by 0 bases and J by 7 bases, with 10 bases left in between. The germline V gene has CDR1 SGHRS and CDR2 YFSETQ. The full variable domain, with the rest looked up from reference TRBV5-1 and TRBJ1-4, is KAGVTQTPRYLIKTRGQQVTLSCSPISGHRSVSWYQQTPGQGLQFLFEYFSETQRNKGNFPGRFSGRQFSNSRSEMNVSTLELGDSALYLCASSLAAGGEKLFFGSGTQLSVL.

The chain combines TRBV6-5 with TRBJ2-7, with TRBD1 identical over 9 bases. The CDR3 length is 13 residues. V was clipped by 5 bases and J by 6 bases; unmatched bases: 5. CDR1 and CDR2 (germline): MNHEY, SVGAGI. The CDR3: CASSQPDRGEQYF. CDR3 bases: TGTGCCAGCAGTCAACCGGACAGGGGCGAGCAGTACTTC.

The chain employs TRBV11-3 and TRBJ2-2, with 7 bases that match TRBD2. Unmatched junction bases numbered 5, after V lost 2 bases and J lost 5 bases. The CDR3 is made up of 15 amino acids. From germline, CDR1 is SGHNT and CDR2 YENEEA. The CDR3 sequence is CASSLSGAHTGELFF. The CDR3 coding sequence is TGTGCCAGCAGCTTAAGCGGGGCGCATACCGGGGAGCTGTTTTTT.

The chain joins TRBV29-1 to TRBJ1-1; D remains ambiguous. Germline V gives CDR1 SQVTM, CDR2 ANQGSEA. Trimming pared 4 bases from V and 0 bases from J, leaving 15 bases between. This CDR3 is 15 amino acids long. The chain's CDR3 is CSVVPGSFMNTEAFF. CDR3 DNA: TGCAGCGTTGTCCCGGGGAGTTTCATGAACACTGAAGCTTTCTTT.

The chain has TRBV7-2 and TRBJ2-1; no firm D call. The CDR3 length is 15 residues. V lost 5 bases and J 6 bases, leaving 17 bases between the germline ends. The germline CDR1 and CDR2 sequences are SGHTA and FQGNSA. CDR3 region: CASSALTIRANEQFF. For the CDR3, the DNA is TGTGCCAGCAGCGCCCTCACAATTCGGGCCAATGAGCAGTTCTTC.

The rearrangement joins TRBV7-3 to TRBJ2-5, with TRBD1 identical over 12 bases. The CDR3 extends over 15 amino acids. The germline V gene has CDR1 SGHTA and CDR2 FQGTGA. Germline trimming cut 2 bases from V and 7 bases from J; bases unmatched to any gene: 5. The CDR3 DNA reads as TGTGCCAGCAGCTTAGGGACAGGGGGCGAGGGGACCCAGTACTTC. This translates into CASSLGTGGEGTQYF.

The genes are TRBV27 and TRBJ2-3; perhaps D is TRBD1 or TRBD2 (5 bases each). The V gene's germline CDR1 is MNHEY and CDR2 SMNVEV (reference sequence). The CDR3 runs 16 residues. The ends were cut back, 3 bases at V and 4 bases at J, with 17 bases in the middle. CDR3 DNA sequence: TGTGCCAGCAGTTTCGCGAGGGGACCCGGCGCAGATACGCAGTATTTT. As protein: CASSFARGPGADTQYF.

The chain carries TRBV5-4 and TRBJ2-3; TRBD2 agrees at 12 bases. Per the germline V gene, CDR1 is SGHNT and CDR2 is YYREEE (reference sequence). V was clipped by 1 base and J by 0 bases; unmatched bases: 3. This CDR3 is built from 17 residues. CDR3 sequence (DNA): TGTGCCAGCAGCTTGAAGACTAGCGGGGGCAGCACAGATACGCAGTATTTT. This sequence encodes CASSLKTSGGSTDTQYF.

In this sample, this clone turned up once. The chain couples TRBV9 to TRBJ2-3; D remains ambiguous. V was clipped by 2 bases and J by 8 bases, with 15 bases between them. In germline, CDR1 is SGDLS, CDR2 YYNGEE. This CDR3 region has 14 residues. The CDR3 here is CASSVAPGPGTQYF. The CDR3 nucleotides read TGTGCCAGCAGCGTGGCGCCGGGCCCTGGTACGCAGTATTTT.

This clone was observed a few times. The chain has TRBV28 and TRBJ1-5, with D maybe TRBD1 (5 bases). V was shortened by 3 bases and J by 7 bases, with 16 bases between the two germline ends. The CDR3 contains 15 residues. Germline lookup yields CDR1 MDHEN and CDR2 SYDVKM. Here the CDR3 DNA reads TGTGCCAGCAGTTTTAGGGACCCCCGGGCCCAGCCCCAGCATTTT. As protein: CASSFRDPRAQPQHF.

This clone came up a few times. The gene calls are TRBV5-1 and TRBJ1-1; D is unresolved. CDR1 and CDR2 from the germline V gene are SGHRS and YFSETQ. V shed 1 base and J shed 6 bases, with 10 bases lying between them. The CDR3 has 13 amino acids. CDR3 nucleotide sequence: TGCGCCAGCAGCTTGTACACTGGGGCTGAAGCTTTCTTT. It specifies CASSLYTGAEAFF.

The V gene is TRBV5-1, the J gene TRBJ2-7; possibly TRBD1 for D (6 bases). This CDR3 region has 14 residues. Germline CDR1 SGHRS, CDR2 YFSETQ. V lost 0 bases to trimming and J lost 3 bases, with 10 bases between them. CDR3 amino acids: CASSLVAGVYEQYF. CDR3 nucleotide sequence: TGCGCCAGCAGCTTGGTCGCAGGGGTCTACGAGCAGTACTTC.

This clone was seen only a few times. The V and J genes are TRBV7-8 and TRBJ2-4; 9 nucleotides align to TRBD1. The J segment lost 1 base and the V segment lost 1 base, leaving 2 bases of the junction unmatched. CDR1 is SGHVS, CDR2 FQNEAQ, per germline. This CDR3 region has 16 residues. CDR3 in amino acids: CASSLGTGVAKNIQYF. CDR3 DNA sequence: TGTGCCAGCAGCTTAGGGACAGGGGTGGCCAAAAACATTCAGTACTTC.

This chain connects TRBV5-1 to TRBJ1-2; tentative D call: TRBD1 (5 bases). The V end lost 4 bases, the J end lost 4 bases, and 11 bases lay between the germline ends. The germline V gene encodes CDR1 SGHRS and CDR2 YFSETQ. The CDR3 covers 13 residues. CDR3 coding DNA: TGCGCCAGCAGCCCGGCCAGGGCCTATGGCTACACCTTC. It codes for CASSPARAYGYTF. Complete variable domain (other parts from reference TRBV5-1 and TRBJ1-2): KAGVTQTPRYLIKTRGQQVTLSCSPISGHRSVSWYQQTPGQGLQFLFEYFSETQRNKGNFPGRFSGRQFSNSRSEMNVSTLELGDSALYLCASSPARAYGYTFGSGTRLTVV.

The rearrangement joins TRBV7-2 to TRBJ2-5, with TRBD2 identical over 13 bases. The CDR3 runs 17 residues. The germline gives CDR1 SGHTA, CDR2 FQGNSA. Trimming removed 6 bases from V and 5 bases from J; junction bases left unmatched: 12. The DNA of the CDR3 is TGTGCCAGCAGATACGGACTAGCGGGGGCCCCCTGGGAGACCCAGTACTTC. This translates into CASRYGLAGAPWETQYF.

The chain joins TRBV18 to TRBJ1-2; D is possibly TRBD1 (6 bases). Trimming took 4 bases from V and 5 from J, leaving 11 bases between them. Germline V gives CDR1 KGHSH, CDR2 LQKENI. The CDR3 runs 13 residues. The CDR3 sequence: CASSLQGLYGYTF. As DNA, the CDR3 is TGTGCCAGCTCACTACAGGGACTTTATGGCTACACCTTC.

The chain links TRBV7-3 to TRBJ2-5, with D possibly TRBD2 on 6 matching bases. The closer fit of TRBJ2-7 to the DNA end suggests the J call may be wrong. Germline V gene lookup returns CDR1 SGHTA and CDR2 FQGTGA. This CDR3 is built from 15 residues. The CDR3 nucleotides read TGTGCCAGCAGCTTAGGGGCGGGGCGCTCCTACGAGCAGTACTTC. This codes for CASSLGAGRSYEQYF.

This clone was seen a few times. The J gene is TRBJ2-5, the V gene TRBV28; D is unclear. V was shortened by 8 bases and J by 5 bases, with 6 bases between the two germline ends. This CDR3 is 10 amino acids long. Germline V gene sequence: CDR1 MDHEN, CDR2 SYDVKM. The CDR3 DNA reads TGTGCCAGCGGACGTGAGACCCAGTACTTC. Translating it yields CASGRETQYF.

This clone has just a few counts. The rearrangement joins TRBV6-5 to TRBJ2-7, with TRBD2 matching 8 bases. CDR3 length: 15 residues. Germline loops: CDR1 MNHEY, CDR2 SVGAGI. J was trimmed by 7 bases and V by 0 bases; bases with no gene match: 8. The CDR3 is CASSYSMRGAREQYF. In DNA form, the CDR3 reads TGTGCCAGCAGTTACTCGATGCGGGGGGCCCGGGAGCAGTACTTC.